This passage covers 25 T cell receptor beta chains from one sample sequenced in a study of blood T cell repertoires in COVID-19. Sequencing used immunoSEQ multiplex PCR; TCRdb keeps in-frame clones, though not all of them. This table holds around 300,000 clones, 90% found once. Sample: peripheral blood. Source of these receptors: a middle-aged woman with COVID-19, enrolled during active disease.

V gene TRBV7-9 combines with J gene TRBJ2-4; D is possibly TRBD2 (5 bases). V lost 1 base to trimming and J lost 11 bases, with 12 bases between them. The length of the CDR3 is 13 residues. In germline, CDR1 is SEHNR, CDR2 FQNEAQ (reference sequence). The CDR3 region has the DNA TGTGCCAGCAGCTTAGGAACCCAGGAGGTTCAGTACTTC. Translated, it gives CASSLGTQEVQYF.

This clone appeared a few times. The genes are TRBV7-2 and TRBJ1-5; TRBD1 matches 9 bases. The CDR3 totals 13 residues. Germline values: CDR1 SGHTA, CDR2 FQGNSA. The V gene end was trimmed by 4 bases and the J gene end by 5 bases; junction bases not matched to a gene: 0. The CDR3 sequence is CASSWDRDQPQHF. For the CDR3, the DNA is TGTGCCAGCAGCTGGGACAGGGATCAGCCCCAGCATTTT.

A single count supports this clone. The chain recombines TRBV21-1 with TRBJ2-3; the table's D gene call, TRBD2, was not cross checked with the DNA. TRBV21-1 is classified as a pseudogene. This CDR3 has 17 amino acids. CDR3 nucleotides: TGTGCCAGCAGCAAAGGCGGCGGGAGGGCCAGCACAGATACGCAGTATTTT. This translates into CASSKGGGRASTDTQYF.

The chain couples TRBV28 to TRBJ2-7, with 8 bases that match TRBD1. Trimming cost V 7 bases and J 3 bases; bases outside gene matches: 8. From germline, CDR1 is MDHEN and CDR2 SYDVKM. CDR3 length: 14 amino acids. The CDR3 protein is CASITTGGDYEQYF. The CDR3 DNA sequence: TGTGCCAGCATCACTACAGGGGGTGACTACGAGCAGTACTTC.

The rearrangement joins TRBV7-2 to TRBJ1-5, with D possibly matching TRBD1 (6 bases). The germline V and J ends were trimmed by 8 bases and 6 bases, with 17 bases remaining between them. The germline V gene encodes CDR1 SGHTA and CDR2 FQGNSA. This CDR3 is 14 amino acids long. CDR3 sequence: CASQVRGGGQPQHF. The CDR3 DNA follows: TGTGCCAGCCAAGTGAGGGGGGGAGGTCAGCCCCAGCATTTT.

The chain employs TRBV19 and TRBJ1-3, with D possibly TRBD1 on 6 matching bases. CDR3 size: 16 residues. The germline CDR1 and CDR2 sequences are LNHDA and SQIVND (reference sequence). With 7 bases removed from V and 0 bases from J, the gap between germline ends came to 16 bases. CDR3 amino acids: CASTPGHTSSGNTIYF. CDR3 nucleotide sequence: TGTGCCAGTACCCCGGGACATACTAGCTCTGGAAACACCATATATTTT.

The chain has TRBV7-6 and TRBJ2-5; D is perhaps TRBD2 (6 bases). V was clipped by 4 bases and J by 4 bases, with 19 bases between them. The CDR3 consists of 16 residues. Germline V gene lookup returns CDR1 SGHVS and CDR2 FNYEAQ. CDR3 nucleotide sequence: TGTGCCAGCAGCTCAAAGGGAGGCCCCTGGGGAGAGACCCAGTACTTC. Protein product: CASSSKGGPWGETQYF.

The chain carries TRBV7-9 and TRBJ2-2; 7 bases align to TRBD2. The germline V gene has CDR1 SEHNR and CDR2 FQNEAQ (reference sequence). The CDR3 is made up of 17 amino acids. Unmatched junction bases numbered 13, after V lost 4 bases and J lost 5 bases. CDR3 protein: CASSYPLGGFKTGELFF. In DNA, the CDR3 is TGTGCCAGCAGCTATCCTTTGGGGGGGTTCAAAACCGGGGAGCTGTTTTTT. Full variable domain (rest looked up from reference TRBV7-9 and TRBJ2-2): DTGVSQNPRHKITKRGQNVTFRCDPISEHNRLYWYRQTLGQGPEFLTYFQNEAQLEKSRLLSDRFSAERPKGSFSTLEIQRTEQGDSAMYLCASSYPLGGFKTGELFFGEGSRLTVL.

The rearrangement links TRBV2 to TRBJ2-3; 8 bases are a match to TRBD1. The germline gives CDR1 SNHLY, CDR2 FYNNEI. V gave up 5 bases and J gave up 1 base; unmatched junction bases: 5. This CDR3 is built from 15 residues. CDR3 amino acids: CASSWTGRGTDTQYF. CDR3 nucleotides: TGTGCCAGCAGTTGGACAGGGCGGGGCACAGATACGCAGTATTTT. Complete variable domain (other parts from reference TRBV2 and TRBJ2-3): EPEVTQTPSHQVTQMGQEVILRCVPISNHLYFYWYRQILGQKVEFLVSFYNNEISEKSEIFDDQFSVERPDGSNFTLKIRSTKLEDSAMYFCASSWTGRGTDTQYFGPGTRLTVL.

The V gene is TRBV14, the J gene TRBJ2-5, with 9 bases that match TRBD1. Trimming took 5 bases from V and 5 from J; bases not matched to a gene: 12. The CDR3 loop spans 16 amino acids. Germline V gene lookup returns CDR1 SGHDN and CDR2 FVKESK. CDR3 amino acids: CASSIRTGASGETQYF. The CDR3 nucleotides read TGTGCCAGCAGCATCCGGACAGGGGCCAGTGGGGAGACCCAGTACTTC.

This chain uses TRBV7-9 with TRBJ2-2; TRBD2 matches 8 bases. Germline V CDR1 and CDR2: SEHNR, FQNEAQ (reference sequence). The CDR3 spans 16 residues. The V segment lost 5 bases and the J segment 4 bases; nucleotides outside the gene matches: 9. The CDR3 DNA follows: TGTGCCAGCAGCCCAGGGCGGGAGGTTTTCACCGGGGAGCTGTTTTTT. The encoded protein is CASSPGREVFTGELFF. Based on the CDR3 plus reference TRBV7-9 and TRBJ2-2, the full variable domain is DTGVSQNPRHKITKRGQNVTFRCDPISEHNRLYWYRQTLGQGPEFLTYFQNEAQLEKSRLLSDRFSAERPKGSFSTLEIQRTEQGDSAMYLCASSPGREVFTGELFFGEGSRLTVL.

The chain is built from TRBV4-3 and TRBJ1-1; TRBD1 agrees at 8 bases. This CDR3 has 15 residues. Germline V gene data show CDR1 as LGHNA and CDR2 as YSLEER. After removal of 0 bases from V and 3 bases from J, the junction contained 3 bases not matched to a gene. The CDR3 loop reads CASSQDTGGDTEAFF. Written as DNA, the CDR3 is TGCGCCAGCAGCCAAGATACAGGGGGTGACACTGAAGCTTTCTTT.

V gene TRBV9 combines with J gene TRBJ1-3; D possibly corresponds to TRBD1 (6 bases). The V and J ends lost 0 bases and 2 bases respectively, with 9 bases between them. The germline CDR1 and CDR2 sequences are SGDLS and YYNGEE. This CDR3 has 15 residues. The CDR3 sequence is CASSVAAGAGNTIYF. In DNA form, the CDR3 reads TGTGCCAGCAGCGTAGCTGCAGGGGCTGGAAACACCATATATTTT.

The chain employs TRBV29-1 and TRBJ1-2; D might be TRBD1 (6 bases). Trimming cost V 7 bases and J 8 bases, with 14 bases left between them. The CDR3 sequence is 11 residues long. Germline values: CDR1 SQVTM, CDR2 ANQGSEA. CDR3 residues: CSAARGGGYTF. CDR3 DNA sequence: TGCAGCGCCGCGAGGGGGGGAGGCTACACCTTC.

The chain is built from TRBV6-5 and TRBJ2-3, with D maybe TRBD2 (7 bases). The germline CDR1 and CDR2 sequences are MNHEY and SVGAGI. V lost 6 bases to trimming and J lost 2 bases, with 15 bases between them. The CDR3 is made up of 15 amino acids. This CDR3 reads CASSSLGGPTDTQYF. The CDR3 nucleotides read TGTGCCAGCAGCTCCCTGGGGGGGCCCACAGATACGCAGTATTTT.

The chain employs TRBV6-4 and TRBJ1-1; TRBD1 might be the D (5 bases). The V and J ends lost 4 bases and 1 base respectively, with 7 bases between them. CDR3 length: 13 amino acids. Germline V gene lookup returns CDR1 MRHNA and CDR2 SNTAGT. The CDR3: CASSAGPNTEAFF. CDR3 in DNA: TGTGCCAGCAGTGCAGGGCCGAACACTGAAGCTTTCTTT.

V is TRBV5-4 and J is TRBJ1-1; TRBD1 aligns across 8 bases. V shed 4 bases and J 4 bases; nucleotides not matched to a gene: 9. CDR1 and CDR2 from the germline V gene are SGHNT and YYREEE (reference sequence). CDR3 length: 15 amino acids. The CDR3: CASSQPGTGVTEAFF. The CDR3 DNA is TGTGCCAGCAGCCAACCCGGGACAGGAGTCACTGAAGCTTTCTTT.

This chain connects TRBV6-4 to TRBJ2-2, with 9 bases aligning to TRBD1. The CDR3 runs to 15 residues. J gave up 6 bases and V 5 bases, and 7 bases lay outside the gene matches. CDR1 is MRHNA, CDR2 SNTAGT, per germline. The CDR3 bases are TGTGCCAGCAGTCTTGGGACAGGGATTCCCGGGGAGCTGTTTTTT. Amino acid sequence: CASSLGTGIPGELFF.

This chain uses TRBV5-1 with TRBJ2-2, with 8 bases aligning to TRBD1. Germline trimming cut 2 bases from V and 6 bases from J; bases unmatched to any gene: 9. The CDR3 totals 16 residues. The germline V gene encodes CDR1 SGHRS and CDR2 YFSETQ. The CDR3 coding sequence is TGCGCCAGCAGCTTAAGGACAGGGACGGTTCCCGGGGAGCTGTTTTTT. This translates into CASSLRTGTVPGELFF.

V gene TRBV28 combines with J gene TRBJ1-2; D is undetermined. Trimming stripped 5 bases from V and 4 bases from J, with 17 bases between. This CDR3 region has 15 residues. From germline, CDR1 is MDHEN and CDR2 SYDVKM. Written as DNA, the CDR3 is TGTGCCAGCAGTCCCCGCCGTGCGGGCCTCTATGGCTACACCTTC. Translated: CASSPRRAGLYGYTF.

Written as DNA, the CDR3 is TGTGCCAGCAGCTTAGCGTCGGTAAAGAACACTGAAGCTTTCTTT. This codes for CASSLASVKNTEAFF. V and J are TRBV7-2 and TRBJ1-1, with D hard to call. This CDR3 spans 15 amino acids. The V gene's germline CDR1 is SGHTA and CDR2 FQGNSA. The V and J ends lost 0 bases and 1 base respectively, with 9 bases between them. Variable domain in full (rest from reference TRBV7-2 and TRBJ1-1): GAGVSQSPSNKVTEKGKDVELRCDPISGHTALYWYRQSLGQGLEFLIYFQGNSAPDKSGLPSDRFSAERTGGSVSTLTIQRTQQEDSAVYLCASSLASVKNTEAFFGQGTRLTVV.

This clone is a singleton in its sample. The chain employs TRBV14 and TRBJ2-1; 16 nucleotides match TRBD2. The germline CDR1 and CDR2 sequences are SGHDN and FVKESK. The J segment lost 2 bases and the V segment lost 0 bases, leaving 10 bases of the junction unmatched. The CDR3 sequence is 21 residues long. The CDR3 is CASSQEGTSGRAFHTYNEQFF. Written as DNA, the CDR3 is TGTGCCAGCAGCCAAGAGGGGACTAGCGGGAGGGCCTTCCATACCTACAATGAGCAGTTCTTC.

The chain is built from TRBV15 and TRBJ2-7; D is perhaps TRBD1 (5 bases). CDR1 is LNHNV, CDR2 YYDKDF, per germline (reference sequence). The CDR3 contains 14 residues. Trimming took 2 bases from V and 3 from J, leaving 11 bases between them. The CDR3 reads CATSRQGTDYEQYF. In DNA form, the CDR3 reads TGTGCCACCAGCAGACAGGGCACGGACTACGAGCAGTACTTC.

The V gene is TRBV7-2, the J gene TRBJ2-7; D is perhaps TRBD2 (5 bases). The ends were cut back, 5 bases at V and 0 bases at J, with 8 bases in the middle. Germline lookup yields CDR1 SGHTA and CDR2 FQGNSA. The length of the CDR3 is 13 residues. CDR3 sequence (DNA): TGTGCCAGCAGCGTCCGGGGCTCCTACGAGCAGTACTTC. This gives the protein CASSVRGSYEQYF.

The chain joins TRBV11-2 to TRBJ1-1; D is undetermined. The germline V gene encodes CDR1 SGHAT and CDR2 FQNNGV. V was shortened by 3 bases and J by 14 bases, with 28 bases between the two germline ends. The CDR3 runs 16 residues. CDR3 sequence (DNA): TGTGCCAGCAGCTTGCAGGCCTCCAAGAGTTCGGCCCGGAGGTTCTTT. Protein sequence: CASSLQASKSSARRFF. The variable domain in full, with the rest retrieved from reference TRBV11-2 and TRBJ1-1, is EAGVAQSPRYKIIEKRQSVAFWCNPISGHATLYWYQQILGQGPKLLIQFQNNGVVDDSQLPKDRFSAERLKGVDSTLKIQPAKLEDSAVYLCASSLQASKSSARRFFGQGTRLTVV.